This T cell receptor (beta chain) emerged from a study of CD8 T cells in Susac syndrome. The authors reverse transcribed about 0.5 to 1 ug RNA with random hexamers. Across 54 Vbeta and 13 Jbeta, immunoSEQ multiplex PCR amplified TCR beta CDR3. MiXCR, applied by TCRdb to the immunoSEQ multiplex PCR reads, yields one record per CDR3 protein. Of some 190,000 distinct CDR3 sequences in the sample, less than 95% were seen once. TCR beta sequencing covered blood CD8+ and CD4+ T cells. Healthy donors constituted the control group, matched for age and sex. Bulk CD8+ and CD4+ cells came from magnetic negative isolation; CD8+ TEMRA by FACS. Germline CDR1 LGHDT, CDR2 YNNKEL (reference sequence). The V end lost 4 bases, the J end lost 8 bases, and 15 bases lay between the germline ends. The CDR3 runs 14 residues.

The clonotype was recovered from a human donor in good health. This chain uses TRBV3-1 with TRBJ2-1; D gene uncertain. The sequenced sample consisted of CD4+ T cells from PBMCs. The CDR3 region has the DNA TGTGCCAGCAGCCTTCCAAGTACTGGGGATGAGCAGTTCTTC. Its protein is CASSLPSTGDEQFF.